The next 30 T cell receptor beta chains were all read from a single sample in a study of shared clonotypes between healthy human individuals. Generated by immunoSEQ multiplex PCR, the TCRdb table keeps only in-frame clones and is missing some. Of approximately 2.4 million clones in the sample, approximately 94% were seen once. The sequencing sample was made of naive CD4+ T cells sorted from blood. Subset of the sample: CD45RA+ positively selected. These receptors originate from a man between 18 and 35 years old in good health.

This sequence joins TRBV10-3 and TRBJ2-1; D possibly corresponds to TRBD2 (5 bases). Germline CDR1 ENHRY, CDR2 SYGVKD. CDR3 size: 13 residues. Trimming took off 0 bases at V and 6 bases at J, with 6 bases between the two ends. The CDR3 reads CAISESRVNEQFF. The DNA for the CDR3 is TGTGCCATCAGTGAGTCGAGGGTCAATGAGCAGTTCTTC.

The chain uses TRBV6-6 and TRBJ1-6; D ambiguous. CDR3 size: 16 residues. V lost 2 bases to trimming and J lost 0 bases, with 8 bases between them. Germline CDR1 reads MNHNY; CDR2 reads SVGAGI (reference sequence). The CDR3 nucleotides read TGTGCCAGCAGTTACCCTCAGAGCTCCTATAATTCACCCCTCCACTTT. Translated, it gives CASSYPQSSYNSPLHF.

The chain combines TRBV25-1 with TRBJ2-5; 10 bases line up with TRBD2. The V and J ends lost 6 bases and 0 bases, in that order; junction bases with no gene match: 4. CDR1 and CDR2 from the germline V gene are MGHDK and SYGVNS. The length of the CDR3 is 15 residues. This chain's CDR3 is CASSRLAGYQETQYF. CDR3 sequence (DNA): TGTGCCAGCAGCCGACTAGCGGGCTACCAAGAGACCCAGTACTTC.

V is TRBV5-1 and J is TRBJ2-7; D gene unclear. V shed 1 base and J shed 5 bases, with 10 bases lying between them. The CDR3 runs 13 residues. The germline V gene encodes CDR1 SGHRS and CDR2 YFSETQ. CDR3 sequence: CASSLIGLDEQYF. The CDR3 DNA reads TGCGCCAGCAGCTTGATCGGGTTGGACGAGCAGTACTTC.

This chain joins TRBV7-2 and TRBJ1-4; 7 bases line up with TRBD1. This CDR3 has 18 residues. Germline values: CDR1 SGHTA, CDR2 FQGNSA. Losses at the gene ends were 2 bases for V and 2 bases for J; bases not matched to a gene: 11. CDR3 region: CASSLYRGPERTNEKLFF. CDR3 coding DNA: TGTGCCAGCAGCTTATACAGGGGCCCGGAGAGGACTAATGAAAAACTGTTTTTT.

V gene TRBV14 combines with J gene TRBJ2-5; D is possibly TRBD2 (5 bases). The CDR3 runs to 18 residues. With 0 bases removed from V and 5 bases from J, the gap between germline ends came to 22 bases. The germline V gene encodes CDR1 SGHDN and CDR2 FVKESK. The DNA of the CDR3 is TGTGCCAGCAGCCAAGATATGAGGCGGGCAGGAACTTCGGAGACCCAGTACTTC. The encoded protein is CASSQDMRRAGTSETQYF.

The J gene is TRBJ2-7, the V gene TRBV7-9; tentatively, D is TRBD1 (6 bases). CDR3 size: 12 residues. Germline assignment: CDR1 SEHNR and CDR2 FQNEAQ (reference sequence). V was shortened by 5 bases and J by 3 bases, with 8 bases between the two germline ends. The CDR3 here is CASSGQSYEQYF. DNA of the CDR3: TGTGCCAGCAGCGGACAGAGCTACGAGCAGTACTTC. Full variable domain (outside the CDR3, taken from reference TRBV7-9 and TRBJ2-7): DTGVSQNPRHKITKRGQNVTFRCDPISEHNRLYWYRQTLGQGPEFLTYFQNEAQLEKSRLLSDRFSAERPKGSFSTLEIQRTEQGDSAMYLCASSGQSYEQYFGPGTRLTVT.

This clone was seen a few times. This chain uses TRBV2 with TRBJ1-6, with 8 bases aligning to TRBD1. Germline lookup yields CDR1 SNHLY and CDR2 FYNNEI. The CDR3 is 12 amino acids. The V segment lost 3 bases and the J segment 14 bases; nucleotides outside the gene matches: 3. Written as DNA, the CDR3 is TGTGCCAGCAGTGACAGGGGACAGGCCCTCCACTTT. Protein: CASSDRGQALHF.

V usage is TRBV4-3 and J usage is TRBJ1-1; D might be TRBD1 (6 bases). CDR3 length: 15 amino acids. Trimming took 0 bases from V and 4 from J, leaving 12 bases between them. Germline values: CDR1 LGHNA, CDR2 YSLEER. As DNA, the CDR3 is TGCGCCAGCAGCCAAGATCCTTCAGGGGTCACTGAAGCTTTCTTT. Encoded protein: CASSQDPSGVTEAFF.

The rearrangement uses TRBV6-1 and TRBJ2-7, with 9 bases identical to TRBD1. The germline V gene has CDR1 MNHNS and CDR2 SASEGT. J gave up 2 bases and V 6 bases, and 8 bases lay outside the gene matches. This CDR3 contains 15 residues. The CDR3 nucleotides read TGTGCCAGCAGCCAGGGACAGGGAAGTCCCTACGAGCAGTACTTC. Protein sequence: CASSQGQGSPYEQYF.

The chain couples TRBV19 to TRBJ1-6, with TRBD1 matching over 8 bases. The CDR3 has 14 residues. CDR1 LNHDA and CDR2 SQIVND come from the germline V gene (reference sequence). The trim removed 3 bases at V and 10 bases at J, leaving 5 bases unmatched. Here the CDR3 reads CASSIQGAPSPLHF. The CDR3 region has the DNA TGTGCCAGTAGTATTCAGGGGGCGCCCTCACCCCTCCACTTT.

The rearrangement uses TRBV5-1 and TRBJ2-5; 10 bases agree with TRBD2. Germline-derived CDR1 and CDR2 are SGHRS and YFSETQ. J lost 4 bases, V lost 0 bases, and 9 bases had no gene match. The CDR3 has 17 residues. CDR3 residues: CASSLEPSGREVETQYF. CDR3 DNA: TGCGCCAGCAGCTTGGAGCCTAGCGGGAGAGAAGTAGAGACCCAGTACTTC.

The V call is TRBV11-2, the J call TRBJ2-7, with a tentative D call TRBD1 (6 bases). The V gene's germline CDR1 is SGHAT and CDR2 FQNNGV. Trimming removed 0 bases from V and 3 bases from J, with 12 bases in between. This CDR3 has 15 amino acids. The CDR3 loop is CASSLDITGNYEQYF. DNA of the CDR3: TGTGCCAGCAGCTTAGATATCACAGGGAACTACGAGCAGTACTTC. The whole variable domain, filled in from reference TRBV11-2 and TRBJ2-7, reads EAGVAQSPRYKIIEKRQSVAFWCNPISGHATLYWYQQILGQGPKLLIQFQNNGVVDDSQLPKDRFSAERLKGVDSTLKIQPAKLEDSAVYLCASSLDITGNYEQYFGPGTRLTVT.

The chain employs TRBV30 and TRBJ2-3, with 9 bases aligning to TRBD1. The germline V gene encodes CDR1 GTSNPN and CDR2 SVGIG (reference sequence). This CDR3 is 15 amino acids long. J lost 4 bases, V lost 2 bases, and 7 bases had no gene match. The CDR3 DNA sequence: TGTGCCTGGAGTACAGGGACAGGGTTCCCAGATACGCAGTATTTT. Translation gives CAWSTGTGFPDTQYF.

Remarks on this clone: Different DNA sequences within this sample yield the same CDR3. V gene TRBV6-5 combines with J gene TRBJ2-7, with D tentatively TRBD2 (6 bases). V lost 0 bases and J 2 bases, leaving 8 bases between the germline ends. CDR3 length equals 14 residues. Germline V lookup: CDR1 MNHEY, CDR2 SVGAGI. CDR3 sequence: CASSYSGGTYEQYF. Here the CDR3 DNA reads TGTGCCAGCAGTTACTCGGGGGGAACCTACGAGCAGTACTTC.

As for this clone: The sample contains more than one DNA sequence encoding this CDR3. The chain employs TRBV2 and TRBJ2-2; maybe TRBD1 (6 bases). This CDR3 spans 12 amino acids. Trimming pared 5 bases from V and 6 bases from J, leaving 7 bases between. The V gene's germline CDR1 is SNHLY and CDR2 FYNNEI. The CDR3 sequence: CASSRGSGELFF. The CDR3 DNA reads TGTGCCAGCAGTAGGGGGTCCGGGGAGCTGTTTTTT.

The chain employs TRBV2 and TRBJ2-7, with D perhaps matching TRBD1 or TRBD2 (6 bases each). Germline CDR1 reads SNHLY; CDR2 reads FYNNEI. V was cut by 2 bases and J by 6 bases, with 17 bases left in between. The CDR3 runs to 15 residues. The CDR3 DNA reads TGTGCCAGCAGTGAAAACGGGGGACAAGGGGCCGAGCAGTACTTC. This gives the protein CASSENGGQGAEQYF.

The gene calls are TRBV27 and TRBJ2-7; a weak D match, TRBD2 (6 bases). The CDR3 is 13 amino acids. The V end was cut by 6 bases, the J end by 2 bases, with 11 bases between. Germline V gene sequence: CDR1 MNHEY, CDR2 SMNVEV (reference sequence). DNA for the CDR3: TGTGCCAGCAGCGTACTAGCTGCCTACGAGCAGTACTTC. Translation gives CASSVLAAYEQYF.

This chain connects TRBV27 to TRBJ2-7, with 7 bases identical to TRBD1. The V segment lost 10 bases and the J segment 6 bases; nucleotides outside the gene matches: 9. The germline CDR1 and CDR2 sequences are MNHEY and SMNVEV (reference sequence). The CDR3 is 12 amino acids. As DNA, the CDR3 is TGTGCCATCTCGGGACAGCCCGGCGAGCAGTACTTC. This gives the protein CAISGQPGEQYF.

V is TRBV19 and J is TRBJ1-2, with D possibly TRBD1 on 5 matching bases. This CDR3 contains 14 residues. The V gene's germline CDR1 is LNHDA and CDR2 SQIVND (reference sequence). Trimming pared 4 bases from V and 6 bases from J, leaving 15 bases between. CDR3 sequence: CASSNQGKPNGYTF. In DNA, the CDR3 is TGTGCCAGTAGTAATCAGGGCAAACCCAATGGCTACACCTTC.

The CDR3 here is CASSSRGTAEKLFF. As DNA, the CDR3 is TGTGCCAGCAGTTCGAGGGGTACAGCCGAAAAACTGTTTTTT. V is TRBV28 and J is TRBJ1-4, with D tentatively TRBD1 (5 bases). The length of the CDR3 is 14 residues. Deletions cut 4 bases from V and 8 bases from J, with 14 bases between. Germline V gene lookup returns CDR1 MDHEN and CDR2 SYDVKM.

This clone was picked up one time. V gene TRBV7-9 combines with J gene TRBJ1-1; 9 positions agree with TRBD1. V lost 4 bases, J lost 4 bases, and 13 bases stayed unmatched. The CDR3 extends over 17 amino acids. Germline V gives CDR1 SEHNR, CDR2 FQNEAQ (reference sequence). The DNA for the CDR3 is TGTGCCAGCAGCTCCACCAGACAACAGGGGGCATCCACTGAAGCTTTCTTT. This codes for CASSSTRQQGASTEAFF.

This clone has only one observation. The J gene is TRBJ1-1, the V gene TRBV14; weak D call: TRBD1 (6 bases). The germline V gene encodes CDR1 SGHDN and CDR2 FVKESK. The CDR3 is 15 amino acids. The V and J ends lost 4 bases and 1 base respectively, with 13 bases between them. The CDR3 region has the DNA TGTGCCAGCAGCCCACTGGACAGACAGAACACTGAAGCTTTCTTT. This encodes CASSPLDRQNTEAFF.

The V call is TRBV13, the J call TRBJ1-2; tentative D call: TRBD1 (5 bases). Trimming cost V 2 bases and J 3 bases, with 10 bases left between them. Germline V lookup: CDR1 PRHDT, CDR2 FYEKMQ (reference sequence). The CDR3 has 14 residues. CDR3 nucleotides: TGTGCCAGCAGCTTAAGAGGGGTGGACTATGGCTACACCTTC. As protein: CASSLRGVDYGYTF.

This sequence joins TRBV9 and TRBJ2-3; 15 bases are shared with TRBD2. The germline CDR1 and CDR2 sequences are SGDLS and YYNGEE. CDR3 length: 22 amino acids. The V segment lost 0 bases and the J segment 1 base; nucleotides outside the gene matches: 15. The CDR3 bases are TGTGCCAGCAGCGTAGGGTTTGCGGGACTAGCGGGAGGCAGGGTTGGCACAGATACGCAGTATTTT. This gives the protein CASSVGFAGLAGGRVGTDTQYF.

The chain is built from TRBV30 and TRBJ1-1; 7 bases map to TRBD1. Germline V CDR1 and CDR2: GTSNPN, SVGIG (reference sequence). This CDR3 is 15 amino acids long. V gave up 4 bases and J gave up 4 bases; unmatched junction bases: 12. CDR3: CAWKLKTGSGTEAFF. The CDR3 bases are TGTGCCTGGAAACTTAAGACAGGGTCGGGCACTGAAGCTTTCTTT.

The rearrangement links TRBV5-1 to TRBJ1-2, with D uncertain. V lost 3 bases, J lost 4 bases, and 13 bases lay in between. Germline V gene sequence: CDR1 SGHRS, CDR2 YFSETQ. This CDR3 spans 14 amino acids. CDR3 sequence reads: CASSSGSPGYGYTF. The CDR3 nucleotides read TGCGCCAGCAGCTCCGGAAGTCCCGGCTATGGCTACACCTTC.

Comment on this clone: Within the sample, other DNA sequences also encode this same CDR3. The CDR3 reads CASSSDRNYGYTF. CDR3 nucleotides: TGTGCCAGCAGCTCTGACAGAAACTATGGCTACACCTTC. The chain is built from TRBV11-2 and TRBJ1-2; the D gene is possibly TRBD1 (5 bases). Germline assignment: CDR1 SGHAT and CDR2 FQNNGV. Trimming pared 4 bases from V and 2 bases from J, leaving 8 bases between. The CDR3 length is 13 residues.

The V call is TRBV9, the J call TRBJ2-1, with 10 bases lining up with TRBD1. The J segment lost 4 bases and the V segment lost 4 bases, leaving 5 bases of the junction unmatched. In germline, CDR1 is SGDLS, CDR2 YYNGEE. This CDR3 spans 15 amino acids. The CDR3 sequence: CASSLGTGDYNEQFF. For the CDR3, the DNA is TGTGCCAGCAGCCTTGGGACAGGGGATTACAATGAGCAGTTCTTC.

The genes are TRBV6-1 and TRBJ1-2; 12 bases align to TRBD1. Germline trimming cut 6 bases from V and 8 bases from J; bases unmatched to any gene: 10. The CDR3 has 15 amino acids. Per the germline V gene, CDR1 is MNHNS and CDR2 is SASEGT. This chain's CDR3 is CASREPGQGAHGYTF. The CDR3 coding sequence is TGTGCCAGCAGGGAGCCGGGACAGGGGGCTCACGGCTACACCTTC.